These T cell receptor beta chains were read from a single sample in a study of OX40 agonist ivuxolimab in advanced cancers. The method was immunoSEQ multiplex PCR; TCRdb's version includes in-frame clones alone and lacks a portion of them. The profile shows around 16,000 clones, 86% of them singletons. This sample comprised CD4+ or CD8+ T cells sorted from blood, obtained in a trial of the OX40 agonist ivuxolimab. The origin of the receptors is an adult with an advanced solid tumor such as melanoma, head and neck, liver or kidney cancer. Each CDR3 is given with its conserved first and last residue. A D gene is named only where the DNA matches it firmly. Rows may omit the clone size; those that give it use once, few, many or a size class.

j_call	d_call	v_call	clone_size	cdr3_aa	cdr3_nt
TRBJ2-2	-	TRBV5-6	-	CASSHRLNYGTGELFF	TGTGCCAGCAGCCATCGTCTAAATTATGGCACCGGGGAGCTGTTTTTT
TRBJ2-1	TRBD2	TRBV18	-	CASSPSGGEQFF	TGTGCCAGCTCACCTTCGGGGGGTGAGCAGTTCTTC
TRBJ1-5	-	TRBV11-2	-	CASSLSTHSNQPQHF	TGTGCCAGCAGCTTAAGTACCCATAGCAATCAGCCCCAGCATTTT
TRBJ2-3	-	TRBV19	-	CASIGYKGSTDTQYF	TGTGCCAGTATCGGGTACAAGGGATCCACAGATACGCAGTATTTT
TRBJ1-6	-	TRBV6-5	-	CASSDGSSYNSPLHF	TGTGCCAGCAGCGACGGTAGCTCCTATAATTCACCCCTCCACTTT
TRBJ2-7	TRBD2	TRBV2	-	CASSRPGRLGLASSYEQYF	TGTGCCAGCAGCCGTCCGGGACGGCTGGGACTAGCCTCTTCCTACGAGCAGTACTTC
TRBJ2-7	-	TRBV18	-	CASSRSYEQYF	TGTGCCAGCTCACGCTCCTACGAGCAGTACTTC
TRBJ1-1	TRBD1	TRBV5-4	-	CASSLGKNRGLNTEAFF	TGTGCCAGCAGCTTGGGGAAAAACAGGGGACTGAACACTGAAGCTTTCTTT
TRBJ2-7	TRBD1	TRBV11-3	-	CASSFRTGYEQYF	TGTGCCAGCAGCTTCCGGACAGGGTACGAGCAGTACTTC
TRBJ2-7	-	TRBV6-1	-	CASRELGHTGEQYF	TGTGCCAGCAGGGAACTAGGACATACGGGGGAGCAGTACTTC
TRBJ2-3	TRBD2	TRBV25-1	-	CASSEFRLAVTDTQYF	TGTGCCAGCAGTGAGTTTAGGCTAGCGGTAACAGATACGCAGTATTTT
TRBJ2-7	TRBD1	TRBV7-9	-	CASSYPGQGSAEQYF	TGTGCCAGCAGCTATCCGGGACAGGGGAGTGCCGAGCAGTACTTC
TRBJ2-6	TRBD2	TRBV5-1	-	CASSLLSGRAGANVLTF	TGCGCCAGCAGCTTGTTGTCAGGGAGGGCTGGGGCCAACGTCCTGACTTTC
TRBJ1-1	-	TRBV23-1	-	CASSQDPLHAGEGTEAFF	TGCGCCAGCAGTCAGGACCCTTTACATGCGGGGGAGGGGACTGAAGCTTTCTTT
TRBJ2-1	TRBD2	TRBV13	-	CASSLVTSGGAVYNEQFF	TGTGCCAGCAGCTTAGTGACTAGCGGGGGGGCGGTCTACAATGAGCAGTTCTTC
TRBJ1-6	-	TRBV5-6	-	CASSSVLSQSPLHF	TGTGCCAGCAGCTCGGTTTTAAGTCAGTCACCCCTCCACTTT
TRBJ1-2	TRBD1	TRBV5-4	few	CASSSDREGGYTF	TGTGCCAGCAGCTCGGACAGGGAGGGTGGCTACACCTTC
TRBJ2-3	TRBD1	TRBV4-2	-	CASSQDPGGQGAPDTQYF	TGTGCCAGCAGCCAAGATCCGGGGGGACAGGGGGCGCCGGATACGCAGTATTTT
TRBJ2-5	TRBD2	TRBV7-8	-	CASSLGLAQETQYF	TGTGCCAGCAGCTTAGGACTAGCGCAAGAGACCCAGTACTTC
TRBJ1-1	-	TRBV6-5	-	CASSYSRGDTEAFF	TGTGCCAGCAGTTACTCTAGGGGAGACACTGAAGCTTTCTTT
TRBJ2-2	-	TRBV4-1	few	CASSRNPRELFF	TGCGCCAGCAGTCGAAACCCCCGGGAGCTGTTTTTT
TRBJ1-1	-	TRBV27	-	CASSLSSLSTGNTEAFF	TGTGCCAGCAGTTTGTCATCTCTCAGTACAGGGAACACTGAAGCTTTCTTT
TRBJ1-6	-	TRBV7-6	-	CASSLSPLRPLHF	TGTGCCAGCAGCTTATCCCCCCTGCGGCCCCTCCACTTT
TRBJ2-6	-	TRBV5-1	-	CASDSSGANVLTF	TGCGCCAGCGACAGCTCTGGGGCCAACGTCCTGACTTTC
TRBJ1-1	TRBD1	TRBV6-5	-	CASSHRGLVAFF	TGTGCCAGCAGCCACAGGGGGCTAGTAGCTTTCTTT
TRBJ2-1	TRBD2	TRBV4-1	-	CASSHRGPGLAGEGAYNEQFF	TGCGCCAGCAGCCATCGGGGCCCGGGACTAGCGGGAGAAGGGGCCTACAATGAGCAGTTCTTC
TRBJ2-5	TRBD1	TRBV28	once	CASTPGQGETQYF	TGTGCCAGCACCCCGGGACAGGGAGAGACCCAGTACTTC
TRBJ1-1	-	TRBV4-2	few	CASRFNVRDTEAFF	TGTGCCAGCAGGTTTAACGTTCGGGACACTGAAGCTTTCTTT
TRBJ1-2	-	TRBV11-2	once	CASSLRRRGWTEPRGGYTF	TGTGCCAGCAGCTTACGTCGGAGAGGTTGGACAGAACCGAGGGGCGGCTACACCTTC
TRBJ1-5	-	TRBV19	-	CASRVQGESNQPQHF	TGTGCCAGTAGGGTACAGGGTGAGAGCAATCAGCCCCAGCATTTT
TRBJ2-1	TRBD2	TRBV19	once	CASSIGGLSAGGRYNEQFF	TGTGCCAGTAGTATAGGAGGGCTGTCTGCGGGGGGGCGTTACAATGAGCAGTTCTTC
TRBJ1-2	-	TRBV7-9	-	CASSLINGGNYGYTF	TGTGCCAGCAGCTTAATAAATGGGGGAAACTATGGCTACACCTTC
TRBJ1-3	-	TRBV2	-	CASSENTSGNTIYF	TGTGCCAGCAGTGAGAACACCTCTGGAAACACCATATATTTT